Each of the 17 T cell receptor beta chains below was sequenced from the same sample in a study of vaccination effects on CD4 cells after COVID-19. For these receptors, no antigen is known. Data came from immunoSEQ multiplex PCR; TCRdb stores just in-frame clones and leaves some out. The sample lists some 61,000 clones, approximately 76% seen once, with around 0.9% in the top ten. Expansion with viral peptide pools was applied to antigen-specific CD4+ T cells by the ViraFEST assay prior to sequencing. With about 9 days of culture completed, CD4+ T cells were isolated. Two doses of either BNT162b2 or mRNA-1273 were given to each participant. The material sequenced was CD4+ T cells from PBMCs cultured with HCoV-OC43 spike peptides, taken after COVID-19 vaccination. Subset defined: HCoV-OC43 spike overlapping peptide pool stimulation. Every receptor here comes from a human donor who received a COVID-19 vaccine.

The V call is TRBV30, the J call TRBJ2-2; D ambiguous. Germline CDR1 is GTSNPN and CDR2 is SVGIG (reference sequence). The CDR3 sequence is 14 residues long. Trimming shortened V by 0 bases and J by 5 bases, and 10 bases separated the two germline ends. CDR3 loop: CAWSVREGTGELFF. CDR3 bases: TGTGCCTGGAGTGTACGAGAAGGGACCGGGGAGCTGTTTTTT. Full variable domain (missing parts from reference TRBV30 and TRBJ2-2): SQTIHQWPATLVQPVGSPLSLECTVEGTSNPNLYWYRQAAGRGLQLLFYSVGIGQISSEVPQNLSASRPQDRQFILSSKKLLLSDSGFYLCAWSVREGTGELFFGEGSRLTVL.

In the case of this clone: No conserved phenylalanine or tryptophan is present at the end of the CDR3, so a read error is the likely explanation. The DNA is left out, because the CDR3 cannot be placed on it with certainty; the CDR3 is given as TCRdb lists it. The rearrangement joins TRBV10-1 to TRBJ1-6. The germline gives CDR1 WNHNN, CDR2 SYGVQD (reference sequence). Ends included, the CDR3 has 11 residues. CDR3 loop: CASTPRCDFPY.

This rearrangement joins TRBV21-1 to TRBJ2-3; the D call of TRBD1 is as the table states it, not checked on the DNA. TRBV21-1 is annotated as a pseudogene. This CDR3 region has 12 residues. CDR3 protein: CASSTSTDTQYF. The DNA of the CDR3 is TGTGCCAGCAGCACAAGCACAGATACGCAGTATTTT.

The CDR3 region is CASSSQRGPLYSYNEQFF. The CDR3 nucleotides are TGTGCCAGCAGCTCCCAGAGGGGGCCCCTATACTCCTACAATGAGCAGTTCTTC. The J gene is TRBJ2-1, the V gene TRBV7-6; TRBD1 agrees at 7 bases. Per the germline V gene, CDR1 is SGHVS and CDR2 is FNYEAQ. J was trimmed by 0 bases and V by 4 bases; bases with no gene match: 12. The CDR3 totals 18 residues.

The gene calls are TRBV7-2 and TRBJ2-5, with 8 bases that match TRBD2. The CDR3 spans 14 residues. V was clipped by 5 bases and J by 5 bases; unmatched bases: 7. Looked up from germline, CDR1 is SGHTA and CDR2 is FQGNSA. CDR3 in amino acids: CASSPGGVRETQYF. The CDR3 region has the DNA TGTGCCAGCAGCCCGGGGGGGGTTAGGGAGACCCAGTACTTC.

V and J are TRBV7-9 and TRBJ2-5, with TRBD1 as a possible D gene (5 bases). CDR1 SEHNR and CDR2 FQNEAQ come from the germline V gene (reference sequence). Trimming took 1 base from V and 4 from J, leaving 13 bases between them. This CDR3 is 15 amino acids long. The CDR3 sequence: CASSLVQGSPETQYF. CDR3 DNA: TGTGCCAGCAGCTTAGTCCAGGGAAGCCCAGAGACCCAGTACTTC.

Only a few counts were recorded for this clone. The rearrangement links TRBV5-1 to TRBJ1-3, with D perhaps matching TRBD1 (5 bases). The CDR3 has 15 amino acids. CDR1 is SGHRS and CDR2 is YFSETQ in the germline V gene. Trimming took off 0 bases at V and 0 bases at J, with 7 bases between the two ends. In nucleotides, the CDR3 is TGCGCCAGCAGCTTGGGGGGACTCTCTGGAAACACCATATATTTT. This gives the protein CASSLGGLSGNTIYF. Variable domain in full (rest from reference TRBV5-1 and TRBJ1-3): KAGVTQTPRYLIKTRGQQVTLSCSPISGHRSVSWYQQTPGQGLQFLFEYFSETQRNKGNFPGRFSGRQFSNSRSEMNVSTLELGDSALYLCASSLGGLSGNTIYFGEGSWLTVV.

This chain uses TRBV7-3 with TRBJ2-1, with D tentatively TRBD1 or TRBD2 (6 bases each). This CDR3 is built from 15 residues. Trimming shortened V by 5 bases and J by 1 base, and 12 bases separated the two germline ends. Germline V CDR1 and CDR2: SGHTA, FQGTGA. The DNA of the CDR3 is TGTGCCAGCAGCCCCGGGGGCCGGTCCTACAATGAGCAGTTCTTC. Translated: CASSPGGRSYNEQFF. The whole variable domain, filled in from reference TRBV7-3 and TRBJ2-1, reads GAGVSQTPSNKVTEKGKYVELRCDPISGHTALYWYRQSLGQGPEFLIYFQGTGAADDSGLPNDRFFAVRPEGSVSTLKIQRTERGDSAVYLCASSPGGRSYNEQFFGPGTRLTVL.

The chain couples TRBV5-4 to TRBJ1-1, with TRBD1 matching over 7 bases. The J segment lost 8 bases and the V segment lost 4 bases, leaving 8 bases of the junction unmatched. The CDR3 extends over 13 amino acids. Germline assignment: CDR1 SGHNT and CDR2 YYREEE (reference sequence). The CDR3 loop is CASSRDRVGEAFF. CDR3 nucleotides: TGTGCCAGCAGCCGTGACAGGGTAGGCGAAGCTTTCTTT.

V gene TRBV21-1 combines with J gene TRBJ2-7; TRBD1 is the table's D call, not checked against the DNA. TRBV21-1 is a listed pseudogene. The CDR3 is made up of 13 amino acids. This chain's CDR3 is CASSKAISKHPYV. The CDR3 DNA sequence: TGTGCCAGCAGCAAAGCGATATCGAAACATCCGTACGTC.

The chain recombines TRBV19 with TRBJ1-6, with D hard to call. The germline CDR1 and CDR2 sequences are LNHDA and SQIVND (reference sequence). Trimming stripped 4 bases from V and 11 bases from J, with 12 bases between. This CDR3 comprises 13 residues. Written as DNA, the CDR3 is TGTGCCAGTAGTAACCGCGTTAGGGCACCCCTCCACTTT. Translating it yields CASSNRVRAPLHF.

The chain recombines TRBV5-1 with TRBJ1-4; 7 bases agree with TRBD1. The CDR3 has 15 amino acids. J lost 6 bases, V lost 0 bases, and 5 bases had no gene match. Germline V gene sequence: CDR1 SGHRS, CDR2 YFSETQ. DNA of the CDR3: TGCGCCAGCAGCTTGGGGACAGGTCGTTATGAAAAACTGTTTTTT. Translated: CASSLGTGRYEKLFF.

The rearrangement joins TRBV5-1 to TRBJ2-3; TRBD2 agrees at 11 bases. Trimming took 4 bases from V and 1 from J; bases not matched to a gene: 11. Germline V gene sequence: CDR1 SGHRS, CDR2 YFSETQ. CDR3 length: 18 residues. Written as DNA, the CDR3 is TGCGCCAGCAGCCCGTTACCCCTGACTAGCGGGGGCACAGATACGCAGTATTTT. The encoded protein is CASSPLPLTSGGTDTQYF.

The J gene is TRBJ1-1, the V gene TRBV7-2; no clear D gene. The CDR3 is made up of 13 amino acids. Germline assignment: CDR1 SGHTA and CDR2 FQGNSA. V was shortened by 1 base and J by 4 bases, with 7 bases between the two germline ends. The CDR3 reads CASSLVQSTEAFF. The CDR3 coding sequence is TGTGCCAGCAGCTTAGTCCAGAGCACTGAAGCTTTCTTT.

The chain couples TRBV28 to TRBJ1-1; tentative D call: TRBD1 (5 bases). The CDR3 consists of 16 residues. V was shortened by 2 bases and J by 0 bases, with 13 bases between the two germline ends. Germline V gene sequence: CDR1 MDHEN, CDR2 SYDVKM. The CDR3 reads CASSLAPGRLNTEAFF. CDR3 nucleotide sequence: TGTGCCAGCAGTTTAGCCCCGGGGCGGCTGAACACTGAAGCTTTCTTT.

The chain couples TRBV4-1 to TRBJ1-2, with D possibly TRBD1 on 5 matching bases. V lost 4 bases, J lost 0 bases, and 12 bases lay in between. CDR1 and CDR2 from the germline V gene are MGHRA and YSYEKL. This CDR3 is built from 15 residues. Written as DNA, the CDR3 is TGCGCCAGCAGCCCAGGGACGGTAGCTAACTATGGCTACACCTTC. This translates into CASSPGTVANYGYTF.

V usage is TRBV7-9 and J usage is TRBJ2-2, with a weak D call TRBD2 (6 bases). Trimming pared 7 bases from V and 0 bases from J, leaving 15 bases between. CDR1 and CDR2 from the germline V gene are SEHNR and FQNEAQ (reference sequence). The CDR3 has 16 amino acids. DNA of the CDR3: TGTGCCAGCACAACGGGACTCGCCGCGAACACCGGGGAGCTGTTTTTT. It encodes CASTTGLAANTGELFF.